A single sample gave rise to the 22 T cell receptor beta chains below, sequenced in a study of cytomegalovirus exposure and HLA in healthy donors (TCRdb year 2017). The library was produced with the immunoSEQ multiplex PCR assay. A mixture of 60 forward primers for TCR Vbeta segments and 13 reverse primers for TCR Jbeta segments was used in the multiplex PCR. TCRdb's version of the immuneACCESS table is confined to in-frame rearrangements and falls short of the full clone set. An unresolved V gene accounts for under half of the shortfall where checked; the remainder is of unknown origin. The sample table lists about 160,000 clones, 60% to 80% of them with a count of one. The top ten clones comprise roughly 2% of the sample. Sequenced input: PBMCs. These TCRs come from a middle-aged man in good health and CMV-seropositive.

The V gene is TRBV4-1, the J gene TRBJ1-2; D is perhaps TRBD1 (5 bases). The V gene's germline CDR1 is MGHRA and CDR2 YSYEKL. This CDR3 comprises 19 residues. The V gene lost 2 bases and the J gene lost 4 bases, with 26 bases spanning the gap. In nucleotides, the CDR3 is TGCGCCAGCAGCCAATTATCCCGGGACTTTAGCGAGCTCTTCTATGGCTACACCTTC. Translation: CASSQLSRDFSELFYGYTF.

The chain employs TRBV6-4 and TRBJ2-3; D might be TRBD1 (5 bases). V was trimmed by 4 bases and J by 0 bases, leaving 11 bases between them. The CDR3 has 15 residues. From germline, CDR1 is MRHNA and CDR2 SNTAGT. DNA of the CDR3: TGTGCCAGCAGTGCTTCGACAGAGAGCACAGATACGCAGTATTTT. Protein product: CASSASTESTDTQYF.

The table lists this clone with a count of one. The V call is TRBV27, the J call TRBJ1-1; no definite D call. Germline V gene sequence: CDR1 MNHEY, CDR2 SMNVEV (reference sequence). The CDR3 is made up of 15 amino acids. Trimming cost V 0 bases and J 12 bases, with 20 bases left between them. Written as DNA, the CDR3 is TGTGCCAGCAGTTTATCGAAGTATTTGACAATAGGAACTTTCTTT. Translating gives CASSLSKYLTIGTFF.

This chain joins TRBV25-1 and TRBJ1-1; maybe TRBD1 (5 bases). Per the germline V gene, CDR1 is MGHDK and CDR2 is SYGVNS. The ends were cut back, 0 bases at V and 8 bases at J, with 10 bases in the middle. The CDR3 totals 13 residues. The CDR3 spells CASSEYGGSEAFF. The CDR3 DNA reads as TGTGCCAGCAGTGAATATGGGGGGTCGGAAGCTTTCTTT.

CDR3 residues: CASSVLVQKKNSPLHF. CDR3 nucleotides: TGTGCCAGCAGTGTCCTCGTACAGAAAAAGAATTCACCCCTCCACTTT. This chain links TRBV6-4 with TRBJ1-6; D is ambiguous. V gave up 4 bases and J gave up 7 bases, with 17 bases separating them. Germline CDR1 is MRHNA and CDR2 is SNTAGT. The CDR3 runs 16 residues.

This clone was counted a single time. Other nucleotide sequences in the sample specify the same CDR3. V is TRBV7-8 and J is TRBJ1-2; 11 nucleotides line up with TRBD1. Germline V gives CDR1 SGHVS, CDR2 FQNEAQ. Losses at the gene ends were 3 bases for V and 4 bases for J; bases not matched to a gene: 13. This CDR3 is 18 amino acids long. The CDR3 sequence: CASSFPQAGQGAGYGYTF. The CDR3 nucleotides are TGTGCCAGCAGCTTCCCTCAGGCCGGACAGGGGGCTGGCTATGGCTACACCTTC.

V gene TRBV7-6 combines with J gene TRBJ1-1; a weak D match, TRBD1 (5 bases). Germline V gives CDR1 SGHVS, CDR2 FNYEAQ. The length of the CDR3 is 15 residues. The V gene lost 1 base and the J gene lost 6 bases, with 15 bases spanning the gap. CDR3 sequence reads: CASSLVQGRGSEAFF. The CDR3 coding sequence is TGTGCCAGCAGCTTAGTACAAGGACGGGGGTCTGAAGCTTTCTTT.

The gene calls are TRBV4-3 and TRBJ1-6; 7 positions match TRBD1. The germline V gene has CDR1 LGHNA and CDR2 YSLEER. V trimming: 0 bases; J trimming: 10 bases; junction bases outside the gene matches: 6. The CDR3 has 15 residues. The CDR3 sequence: CASSQDFAGGSPLHF. The CDR3, as DNA: TGCGCCAGCAGCCAAGATTTCGCAGGGGGATCACCCCTCCACTTT.

V gene TRBV25-1 combines with J gene TRBJ1-2; weak D call: TRBD1 (5 bases). Germline CDR1 MGHDK, CDR2 SYGVNS. Trimming removed 6 bases at V and 7 bases at J, with 6 bases between. CDR3 length equals 10 residues. The chain's CDR3 is CASRGLGYTF. For the CDR3, the DNA is TGTGCCAGCAGGGGACTTGGCTACACCTTC.

The chain carries TRBV28 and TRBJ1-2, with D maybe TRBD1 (6 bases). The CDR3 has 16 residues. V lost 7 bases, J lost 4 bases, and 22 bases lay in between. Germline V gene sequence: CDR1 MDHEN, CDR2 SYDVKM. The chain's CDR3 is CASTPPSGGQGYGYTF. DNA of the CDR3: TGTGCCAGCACCCCGCCATCGGGGGGGCAGGGCTATGGCTACACCTTC.

This clone was found a few times. The genes are TRBV9 and TRBJ2-7; D might be TRBD1 (5 bases). This CDR3 contains 13 residues. Germline CDR1 is SGDLS and CDR2 is YYNGEE. The germline V and J ends were trimmed by 2 bases and 6 bases, with 12 bases remaining between them. The CDR3 loop is CASSVGSGLEQYF. The CDR3 nucleotides are TGTGCCAGCAGCGTGGGTTCAGGGCTCGAGCAGTACTTC.

This clone was observed once. J is TRBJ1-5 and V is TRBV6-5, with unresolved D. The CDR3 covers 14 residues. The germline CDR1 and CDR2 sequences are MNHEY and SVGAGI. Trimming left V 1 base short and J 5 bases short, with 9 bases between. CDR3 bases: TGTGCCAGCAGTTACTACTGGGGAGATCAGCCCCAGCATTTT. Encoded protein: CASSYYWGDQPQHF.

V is TRBV2 and J is TRBJ2-1, with 16 nucleotides matching TRBD2. Germline V CDR1 and CDR2: SNHLY, FYNNEI. V was pared by 3 bases and J by 15 bases, with 5 bases of the junction left unmatched. The CDR3 spans 14 residues. CDR3 in DNA: TGTGCCAGCAGTGATGGGACTAGCGGGGGGGGGTGGTTCTTC. Encoded protein: CASSDGTSGGGWFF.

This chain links TRBV27 with TRBJ1-1; the match to TRBD1 covers 8 bases. Germline CDR1 MNHEY, CDR2 SMNVEV (reference sequence). V lost 2 bases to trimming and J lost 5 bases; unmatched junction nucleotides: 13. The CDR3 runs 17 residues. The CDR3 spells CASSLGLPGTGRTEAFF. CDR3 bases: TGTGCCAGCAGTTTAGGCCTCCCCGGGACAGGCCGAACTGAAGCTTTCTTT.

The chain uses TRBV7-2 and TRBJ2-7; 10 bases fit TRBD2. CDR1 is SGHTA, CDR2 FQGNSA, per germline. Losses at the gene ends were 2 bases for V and 5 bases for J; bases not matched to a gene: 0. This CDR3 comprises 13 residues. The CDR3 DNA is TGTGCCAGCAGCTTAACTAGCGGGGACGAGCAGTACTTC. It encodes CASSLTSGDEQYF. The entire variable domain, with the rest obtained from reference TRBV7-2 and TRBJ2-7, is as follows: GAGVSQSPSNKVTEKGKDVELRCDPISGHTALYWYRQSLGQGLEFLIYFQGNSAPDKSGLPSDRFSAERTGGSVSTLTIQRTQQEDSAVYLCASSLTSGDEQYFGPGTRLTVT.

The chain joins TRBV10-3 to TRBJ2-7, with TRBD1 as a possible D gene (7 bases). Trimming pared 7 bases from V and 6 bases from J, leaving 10 bases between. The CDR3 has 11 amino acids. The germline gives CDR1 ENHRY, CDR2 SYGVKD. This CDR3 is CAINQGGEQYF. The DNA for the CDR3 is TGTGCCATCAACCAGGGGGGCGAGCAGTACTTC.

The chain links TRBV29-1 to TRBJ2-7; the match to TRBD2 covers 10 bases. CDR1 SQVTM and CDR2 ANQGSEA come from the germline V gene. The junction had 5 bases not matched to a gene; V was cut back by 0 bases and J by 3 bases. The CDR3 is 15 residues long. The CDR3 is CSVEDPSGGDYEQYF. The CDR3 DNA reads as TGCAGCGTTGAAGACCCTAGCGGGGGAGACTACGAGCAGTACTTC.

CDR3: CASSEDLGNSPLHF. CDR3 DNA sequence: TGTGCCAGCAGCGAGGACTTGGGAAATTCACCCCTCCACTTT. This chain uses TRBV9 with TRBJ1-6; D ambiguous. Germline V gives CDR1 SGDLS, CDR2 YYNGEE. V was trimmed by 3 bases and J by 7 bases, leaving 11 bases between them. This CDR3 is built from 14 residues.

The chain is built from TRBV12-5 and TRBJ2-3; 13 bases agree with TRBD2. The J segment lost 0 bases and the V segment lost 4 bases, leaving 4 bases of the junction unmatched. The CDR3 spans 17 residues. The germline gives CDR1 LGHNT, CDR2 FRNRAP. The CDR3 DNA is TGTGCTAGTGGTTGGGGACTAGCGGGACCTAGCACAGATACGCAGTATTTT. It yields the protein CASGWGLAGPSTDTQYF.

V gene TRBV10-2 combines with J gene TRBJ1-4; D is undetermined. This CDR3 has 14 amino acids. Germline assignment: CDR1 WSHSY and CDR2 SAAADI. V dropped 2 bases and J dropped 7 bases, with 11 bases sitting between them. This chain's CDR3 is CASSEEVGSEKLFF. The CDR3 coding sequence is TGCGCCAGCAGTGAGGAGGTGGGGAGTGAAAAACTGTTTTTT.

This clone has a handful of counts. The chain combines TRBV28 with TRBJ1-2, with 8 bases matching TRBD1. In germline, CDR1 is MDHEN, CDR2 SYDVKM. J lost 4 bases, V lost 3 bases, and 10 bases had no gene match. The CDR3 has 16 amino acids. The DNA of the CDR3 is TGTGCCAGCAGTTTCCCCTTCGACAGGGGAGGCTATGGCTACACCTTC. Translating gives CASSFPFDRGGYGYTF.

The chain combines TRBV4-1 with TRBJ2-1; D is ambiguous. The germline V gene encodes CDR1 MGHRA and CDR2 YSYEKL. Trimming stripped 5 bases from V and 4 bases from J, with 15 bases between. This CDR3 is built from 15 residues. CDR3 protein: CASSKGRSEYNEQFF. In DNA, the CDR3 is TGCGCCAGCAGCAAAGGACGGTCGGAGTACAATGAGCAGTTCTTC.